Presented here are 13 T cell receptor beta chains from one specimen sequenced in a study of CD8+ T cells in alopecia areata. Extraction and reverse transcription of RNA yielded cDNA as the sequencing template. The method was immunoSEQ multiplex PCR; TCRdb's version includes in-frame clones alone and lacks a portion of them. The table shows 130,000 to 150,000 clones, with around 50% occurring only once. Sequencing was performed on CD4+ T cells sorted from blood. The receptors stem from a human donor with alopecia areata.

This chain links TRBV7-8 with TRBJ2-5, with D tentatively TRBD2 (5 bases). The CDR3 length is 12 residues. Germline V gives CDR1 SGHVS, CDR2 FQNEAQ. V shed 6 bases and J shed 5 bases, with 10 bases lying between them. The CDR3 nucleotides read TGTGCCAGCAGATTGGCGGGTGAGACCCAGTACTTC. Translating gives CASRLAGETQYF.

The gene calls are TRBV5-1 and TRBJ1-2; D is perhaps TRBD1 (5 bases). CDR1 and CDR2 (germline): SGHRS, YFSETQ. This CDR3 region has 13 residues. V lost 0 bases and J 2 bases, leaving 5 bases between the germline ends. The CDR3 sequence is CASSLEGNYGYTF. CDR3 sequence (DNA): TGCGCCAGCAGCTTGGAGGGGAACTATGGCTACACCTTC.

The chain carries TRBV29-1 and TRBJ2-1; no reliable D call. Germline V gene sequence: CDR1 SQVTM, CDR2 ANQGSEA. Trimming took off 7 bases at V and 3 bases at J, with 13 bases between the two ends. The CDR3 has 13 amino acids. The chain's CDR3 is CSALDGYYNEQFF. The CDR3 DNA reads TGCAGCGCACTGGACGGCTACTACAATGAGCAGTTCTTC.

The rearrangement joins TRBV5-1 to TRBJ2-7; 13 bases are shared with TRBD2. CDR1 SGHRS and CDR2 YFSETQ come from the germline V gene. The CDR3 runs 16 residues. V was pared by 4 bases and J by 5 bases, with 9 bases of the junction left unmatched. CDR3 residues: CASSAELAGGRDEQYF. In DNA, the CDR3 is TGCGCCAGCAGCGCCGAACTAGCGGGAGGGCGAGACGAGCAGTACTTC.

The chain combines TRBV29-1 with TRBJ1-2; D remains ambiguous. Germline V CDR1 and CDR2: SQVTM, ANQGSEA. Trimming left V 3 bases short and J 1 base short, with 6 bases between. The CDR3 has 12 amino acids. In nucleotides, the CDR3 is TGCAGCGTTGATATCAATAACTATGGCTACACCTTC. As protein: CSVDINNYGYTF.

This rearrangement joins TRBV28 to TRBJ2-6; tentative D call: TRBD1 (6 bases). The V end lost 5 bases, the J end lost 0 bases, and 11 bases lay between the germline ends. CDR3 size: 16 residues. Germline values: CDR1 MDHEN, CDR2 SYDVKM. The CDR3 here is CASSGPGDSGANVLTF. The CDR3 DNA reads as TGTGCCAGCAGTGGCCCAGGGGACTCTGGGGCCAACGTCCTGACTTTC.

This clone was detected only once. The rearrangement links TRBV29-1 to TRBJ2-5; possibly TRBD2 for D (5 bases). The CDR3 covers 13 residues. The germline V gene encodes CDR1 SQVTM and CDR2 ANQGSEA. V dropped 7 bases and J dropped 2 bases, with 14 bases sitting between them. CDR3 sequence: CSAQLVPQETQYF. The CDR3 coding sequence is TGCAGCGCTCAACTAGTGCCTCAAGAGACCCAGTACTTC.

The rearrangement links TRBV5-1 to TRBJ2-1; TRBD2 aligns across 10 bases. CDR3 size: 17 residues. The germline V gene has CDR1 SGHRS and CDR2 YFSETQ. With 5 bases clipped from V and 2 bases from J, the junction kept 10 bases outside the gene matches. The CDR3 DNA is TGCGCCAGCAGGCGAGTAGGGACTAGCGTAACCTACAATGAGCAGTTCTTC. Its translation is CASRRVGTSVTYNEQFF.

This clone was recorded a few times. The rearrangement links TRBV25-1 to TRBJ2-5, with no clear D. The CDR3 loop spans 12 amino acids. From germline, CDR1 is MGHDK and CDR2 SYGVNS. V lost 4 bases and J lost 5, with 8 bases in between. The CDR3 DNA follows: TGTGCCAGCAGTGTGGCGGCCGAGACCCAGTACTTC. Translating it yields CASSVAAETQYF.

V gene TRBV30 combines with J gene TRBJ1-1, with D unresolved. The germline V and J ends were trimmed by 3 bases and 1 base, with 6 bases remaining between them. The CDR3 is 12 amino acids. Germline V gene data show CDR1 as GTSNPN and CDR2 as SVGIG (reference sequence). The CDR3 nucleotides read TGTGCCTGGAGGCTGGGGAACACTGAAGCTTTCTTT. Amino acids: CAWRLGNTEAFF. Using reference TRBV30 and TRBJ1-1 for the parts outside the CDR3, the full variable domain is SQTIHQWPATLVQPVGSPLSLECTVEGTSNPNLYWYRQAAGRGLQLLFYSVGIGQISSEVPQNLSASRPQDRQFILSSKKLLLSDSGFYLCAWRLGNTEAFFGQGTRLTVV.

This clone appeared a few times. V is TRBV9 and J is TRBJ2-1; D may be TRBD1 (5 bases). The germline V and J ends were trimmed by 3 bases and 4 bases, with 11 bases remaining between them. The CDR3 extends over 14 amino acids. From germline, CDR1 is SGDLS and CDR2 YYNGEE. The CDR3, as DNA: TGTGCCAGCAGCGCACTGACAGAATACAATGAGCAGTTCTTC. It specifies CASSALTEYNEQFF.

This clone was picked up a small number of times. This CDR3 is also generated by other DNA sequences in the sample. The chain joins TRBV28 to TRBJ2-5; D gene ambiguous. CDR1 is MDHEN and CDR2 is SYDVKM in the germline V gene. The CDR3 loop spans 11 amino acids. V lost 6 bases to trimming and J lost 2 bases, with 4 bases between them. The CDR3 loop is CASRSQETQYF. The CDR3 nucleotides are TGTGCCAGCAGATCACAAGAGACCCAGTACTTC.

CDR3 in DNA: TGTGCCAGCAGCGTAGTGATGGGGGAGCAGTACTTC. The encoded protein is CASSVVMGEQYF. The V gene is TRBV9, the J gene TRBJ2-7; no definite D call. The CDR3 extends over 12 amino acids. Trimming cost V 0 bases and J 7 bases, with 8 bases left between them. The V gene's germline CDR1 is SGDLS and CDR2 YYNGEE.